This record looks at one T cell receptor beta chain sequence and its context. Its antigen is still unknown. The authors extracted RNA and reverse transcribed it into cDNA as the sequencing template. The data were produced by immunoSEQ multiplex PCR, yet TCRdb's version contains in-frame clones alone and is incomplete. The sample consists of about 100,000 clones, 55% to 70% of them appearing once. Regarding treatment: oral pan-JAK inhibitor, 5-10 mg twice daily. PBMCs yielded sorted CD4+ and CD8+ T cells. Germline assignment: CDR1 MGHRA and CDR2 YSYEKL. This CDR3 spans 11 amino acids. Trimming cost V 2 bases and J 5 bases, with 0 bases left between them. The data originate from a study of CD8+ T cells in alopecia areata. Points from the study as a whole: With tofacitinib ongoing, many expanded lesional clones persisted in both scalp and blood.

The chain couples TRBV4-1 to TRBJ1-4; D ambiguous. The TCR comes from a human donor with alopecia areata. The sample here was CD8+ T cells sorted from blood, taken around week 55, from a patient treated with tofacitinib. CDR3 sequence reads: CASSQNEKLFF. CDR3 in DNA: TGCGCCAGCAGCCAAAATGAAAAACTGTTTTTT.